What follows are 29 T cell receptor beta chains derived from one specimen sequenced in a study of shared clonotypes between healthy human individuals. The data were produced by immunoSEQ multiplex PCR, yet TCRdb's version contains in-frame clones alone and is incomplete. The data show over a million clones, with 75% to 80% seen just once and roughly 0.62% held by the top ten. Sequenced input: memory CD4+ T cells from PBMCs. The subset is: CD45RA-negative fraction. Receptors originate from a man between 18 and 29 years old in good health. Some clones in this sample may be carry-over from other donors' samples.

The chain joins TRBV7-2 to TRBJ1-2; 10 bases fit TRBD1. CDR3 length equals 15 residues. The V gene's germline CDR1 is SGHTA and CDR2 FQGNSA. V lost 0 bases, J lost 7 bases, and 5 bases stayed unmatched. The CDR3 loop is CASSLATGGAGGYTF. In DNA, the CDR3 is TGTGCCAGCAGCTTAGCGACAGGGGGCGCGGGTGGCTACACCTTC.

The rearrangement joins TRBV27 to TRBJ2-5; 7 nucleotides match TRBD1. Germline-derived CDR1 and CDR2 are MNHEY and SMNVEV (reference sequence). V lost 4 bases and J lost 2; bases outside the gene matches: 10. The CDR3 is 16 amino acids. The CDR3 here is CASSSPKTGLQETQYF. CDR3 in DNA: TGTGCCAGCAGTTCACCCAAGACAGGGTTACAAGAGACCCAGTACTTC.

This chain links TRBV4-3 with TRBJ2-5; D possibly corresponds to TRBD2 (5 bases). V dropped 0 bases and J dropped 5 bases, with 22 bases sitting between them. Germline V CDR1 and CDR2: LGHNA, YSLEER. The CDR3 runs 18 residues. For the CDR3, the DNA is TGCGCCAGCAGCCAAGAAGGGAGAACGAGGTACTCGTATGAGACCCAGTACTTC. It yields the protein CASSQEGRTRYSYETQYF.

This chain connects TRBV30 to TRBJ1-2; D is ambiguous. CDR1 and CDR2 (germline): GTSNPN, SVGIG (reference sequence). The CDR3 runs to 14 residues. The V end was cut by 1 base, the J end by 0 bases, with 9 bases between. The CDR3: CAWSATETNYGYTF. DNA for the CDR3: TGTGCCTGGAGTGCAACAGAGACTAACTATGGCTACACCTTC.

The chain carries TRBV20-1 and TRBJ2-3; D unclear. The CDR3 has 11 amino acids. Germline V gene data show CDR1 as DFQATT and CDR2 as SNEGSKA (reference sequence). Trimming removed 0 bases at V and 5 bases at J, with 3 bases between. In DNA form, the CDR3 reads TGCAGTGCTAGAGAAAAAGATACGCAGTATTTT. Translation: CSAREKDTQYF.

The rearrangement uses TRBV5-4 and TRBJ2-3; 14 bases are shared with TRBD2. V was clipped by 3 bases and J by 4 bases; unmatched bases: 4. The CDR3 is made up of 16 amino acids. Germline V gives CDR1 SGHNT, CDR2 YYREEE (reference sequence). CDR3 region: CASSSGGLAGADTQYF. CDR3 coding DNA: TGTGCCAGCAGCTCGGGGGGACTAGCGGGAGCAGATACGCAGTATTTT.

This rearrangement joins TRBV6-6 to TRBJ1-4; D gene ambiguous. The CDR3 is 13 amino acids. The germline V gene has CDR1 MNHNY and CDR2 SVGAGI (reference sequence). V was cut by 5 bases and J by 7 bases, with 11 bases left in between. The CDR3: CASSLLGFEKLFF. The DNA for the CDR3 is TGTGCCAGCAGTCTCTTAGGGTTTGAAAAACTGTTTTTT.

V usage is TRBV28 and J usage is TRBJ1-6, with D possibly matching TRBD1 (5 bases). The V and J ends lost 7 bases and 9 bases respectively, with 19 bases between them. CDR1 MDHEN and CDR2 SYDVKM come from the germline V gene. This CDR3 comprises 15 residues. The CDR3, as DNA: TGTGCCAGCAACGGGGGAAACGGGCTATTTTCACCCCTCCACTTT. As protein: CASNGGNGLFSPLHF.

This clone was observed a single time. The V and J genes are TRBV5-1 and TRBJ1-4; no definite D call. V lost 0 bases to trimming and J lost 4 bases, with 10 bases between them. This CDR3 is built from 15 residues. Germline V CDR1 and CDR2: SGHRS, YFSETQ. CDR3 coding DNA: TGCGCCAGCAGCTTGGTCGGGCAGATTAATGAAAAACTGTTTTTT. As protein: CASSLVGQINEKLFF.

Details on this clone: The sample has other DNA sequences that encode this CDR3 too. This sequence joins TRBV7-9 and TRBJ2-7; possibly TRBD1 or TRBD2 for D (6 bases each). The CDR3 is 12 amino acids. Germline assignment: CDR1 SEHNR and CDR2 FQNEAQ (reference sequence). The ends were cut back, 1 base at V and 7 bases at J, with 8 bases in the middle. CDR3 region: CASSLGGGEQYF. For the CDR3, the DNA is TGTGCCAGCAGCTTAGGAGGGGGGGAGCAGTACTTC.

In its sample, this clone was seen once. The rearrangement uses TRBV7-2 and TRBJ2-7; 8 bases match TRBD1. Trimming removed 5 bases from V and 4 bases from J; junction bases left unmatched: 7. Germline V gives CDR1 SGHTA, CDR2 FQGNSA. CDR3 length: 14 amino acids. The CDR3 loop reads CASSPTGQAYEQYF. CDR3 coding DNA: TGTGCCAGCAGCCCGACGGGACAGGCTTACGAGCAGTACTTC.

The chain recombines TRBV10-3 with TRBJ2-7, with 8 bases aligning to TRBD1. Germline V CDR1 and CDR2: ENHRY, SYGVKD. The length of the CDR3 is 14 residues. J gave up 1 base and V 3 bases, and 2 bases lay outside the gene matches. The CDR3, as DNA: TGTGCCATCAGTGATGGACAGGGTTCCTACGAGCAGTACTTC. This gives the protein CAISDGQGSYEQYF.

This clone has more than one count but fewer than ten. The sample contains more than one DNA sequence encoding this CDR3. The J gene is TRBJ1-1, the V gene TRBV28; no reliable D call. Per the germline V gene, CDR1 is MDHEN and CDR2 is SYDVKM. The CDR3 is 13 residues long. V was shortened by 6 bases and J by 1 base, with 9 bases between the two germline ends. CDR3 in amino acids: CASSPGPNTEAFF. CDR3 nucleotides: TGTGCCAGCAGCCCCGGGCCGAACACTGAAGCTTTCTTT.

The CDR3: CASSIRNRDEQFF. DNA of the CDR3: TGTGCCAGCAGCATTAGAAATAGGGATGAGCAGTTCTTC. The chain has TRBV9 and TRBJ2-1; D ambiguous. This CDR3 region has 13 residues. Germline CDR1 and CDR2: SGDLS and YYNGEE. Trimming pared 4 bases from V and 8 bases from J, leaving 13 bases between. The entire variable domain, with the rest obtained from reference TRBV9 and TRBJ2-1, is as follows: DSGVTQTPKHLITATGQRVTLRCSPRSGDLSVYWYQQSLDQGLQFLIQYYNGEERAKGNILERFSAQQFPDLHSELNLSSLELGDSALYFCASSIRNRDEQFFGPGTRLTVL.

About this clone itself: A much bigger clone sits one base away, suggesting this may be a read error. V is TRBV11-2 and J is TRBJ2-7; 7 positions match TRBD1. With 1 base clipped from V and 0 bases from J, the junction kept 3 bases outside the gene matches. The CDR3 is 15 residues long. The germline CDR1 and CDR2 sequences are SGHAT and FQNNGV. The CDR3 DNA reads as TGTGCCAGCAGCTTAGGGACAGGACTCTCCTACGAGCAGTACTTC. It yields the protein CASSLGTGLSYEQYF.

Comments on this clone: Within the sample, other DNA sequences also encode this same CDR3. The V gene is TRBV18, the J gene TRBJ2-5, with unresolved D. The CDR3 length is 12 residues. Germline values: CDR1 KGHSH, CDR2 LQKENI. V dropped 1 base and J dropped 2 bases, with 2 bases sitting between them. CDR3 residues: CASSPLQETQYF. The CDR3 bases are TGTGCCAGCTCACCACTACAAGAGACCCAGTACTTC.

In the case of this clone: The same CDR3 also results from other DNA sequences found in this sample. The chain combines TRBV30 with TRBJ2-3; D gene ambiguous. Trimming took 1 base from V and 3 from J, leaving 8 bases between them. CDR1 is GTSNPN and CDR2 is SVGIG in the germline V gene (reference sequence). This CDR3 is 13 amino acids long. The CDR3 DNA reads TGTGCCTGGAGTGGGGGAAGGACAGATACGCAGTATTTT. The encoded protein is CAWSGGRTDTQYF.

Only a few counts were recorded for this clone. The chain employs TRBV14 and TRBJ1-1; the match to TRBD1 covers 10 bases. CDR3 length equals 17 residues. The ends lost 2 bases at V and 6 bases at J; junction bases unmatched: 12. Germline V lookup: CDR1 SGHDN, CDR2 FVKESK. CDR3 protein: CASSQRPGQGLIAEAFF. The DNA for the CDR3 is TGTGCCAGCAGCCAAAGACCGGGACAGGGGTTGATAGCTGAAGCTTTCTTT.

V is TRBV27 and J is TRBJ2-7, with 10 bases aligning to TRBD1. CDR1 MNHEY and CDR2 SMNVEV come from the germline V gene (reference sequence). J lost 2 bases, V lost 1 base, and 14 bases had no gene match. The CDR3 runs to 19 residues. CDR3 loop: CASSLFPGQGSSITYEQYF. CDR3 coding DNA: TGTGCCAGCAGTTTATTTCCGGGACAGGGGTCTTCTATAACCTACGAGCAGTACTTC.

This clone was recorded only once. This rearrangement joins TRBV23-1 to TRBJ2-2; D is possibly TRBD1 (6 bases). TRBV23-1 carries the ORF label, with uncertain function. Trimming pared 4 bases from V and 5 bases from J, leaving 17 bases between. The CDR3 loop spans 16 amino acids. In DNA form, the CDR3 reads TGCGCCAGCAGTCCGAAGGCTAGGCAGGGGACCGGGGAGCTGTTTTTT. It specifies CASSPKARQGTGELFF.

The J gene is TRBJ1-2, the V gene TRBV5-8; D unresolved. Germline V gene sequence: CDR1 SGHTS, CDR2 YDEGEE. The CDR3 loop spans 13 amino acids. Trimming removed 0 bases at V and 5 bases at J, with 8 bases between. DNA of the CDR3: TGTGCCAGCAGCTTGGACCGAAGTTATGGCTACACCTTC. Its translation: CASSLDRSYGYTF.

The table lists this clone with a few counts. This rearrangement joins TRBV28 to TRBJ2-7; TRBD2 is a possible D gene (5 bases). The V end lost 3 bases, the J end lost 3 bases, and 12 bases lay between the germline ends. CDR1 MDHEN and CDR2 SYDVKM come from the germline V gene. The CDR3 covers 14 residues. The CDR3 bases are TGTGCCAGCAGTTTTGGTCAGGCGGGCTACGAGCAGTACTTC. It yields the protein CASSFGQAGYEQYF.

This chain uses TRBV4-1 with TRBJ1-5; a weak D match, TRBD1 (5 bases). Trimming shortened V by 1 base and J by 4 bases, and 5 bases separated the two germline ends. CDR1 MGHRA and CDR2 YSYEKL come from the germline V gene. The CDR3 extends over 13 amino acids. In nucleotides, the CDR3 is TGCGCCAGCAGCCAAGGGGGGAATCAGCCCCAGCATTTT. Translation gives CASSQGGNQPQHF.

This clone was counted a single time. The junction differs from germline at one of its ends, possibly a read error. This rearrangement joins TRBV6-1 to TRBJ1-1; D remains unclear. CDR1 and CDR2 (germline): MNHNS, SASEGT. The CDR3 spans 13 residues. The CDR3 is CAISEWGNTEAFF. The DNA for the CDR3 is TGTGCCATCAGTGAGTGGGGGAACACTGAAGCTTTCTTT.

This clone was observed many times. This chain joins TRBV18 and TRBJ1-3; no firm D call. Between the trimmed V and J ends, which lost 6 bases and 1 base, there was a span of 10 bases. Germline CDR1 KGHSH, CDR2 LQKENI. This CDR3 comprises 14 residues. Here the CDR3 DNA reads TGTGCCAGCTCTTCCTCAGGTTCTGGAAACACCATATATTTT. It specifies CASSSSGSGNTIYF.

The chain combines TRBV2 with TRBJ2-7; no clear D. Germline V CDR1 and CDR2: SNHLY, FYNNEI. This CDR3 region has 13 residues. The V end was cut by 7 bases, the J end by 3 bases, with 13 bases between. DNA for the CDR3: TGTGCCAGCACCACGCTAGGAAGCTACGAGCAGTACTTC. It encodes CASTTLGSYEQYF.

The V gene is TRBV29-1, the J gene TRBJ1-4, with TRBD1 identical over 10 bases. V lost 3 bases to trimming and J lost 10 bases; unmatched junction nucleotides: 8. The CDR3 has 14 residues. CDR1 is SQVTM and CDR2 is ANQGSEA in the germline V gene. CDR3 sequence: CSVEGQGLLGKLFF. In DNA, the CDR3 is TGCAGCGTTGAGGGACAGGGGTTGTTGGGAAAACTGTTTTTT.

In DNA, the CDR3 is TGTGCCAGCAGCCAAGCCCGGGCTATGCTATCCCCAGATGAGCAGTTCTTC. This gives the protein CASSQARAMLSPDEQFF. V gene TRBV4-2 combines with J gene TRBJ2-1, with D uncertain. Germline V lookup: CDR1 LGHNA, CDR2 YNFKEQ. There are 17 residues in the CDR3. V gave up 1 base and J gave up 8 bases, with 21 bases separating them.

The chain recombines TRBV7-9 with TRBJ2-2, with 9 bases fitting TRBD2. J gave up 9 bases and V 5 bases, and 4 bases lay outside the gene matches. The CDR3 is 13 amino acids. Germline V CDR1 and CDR2: SEHNR, FQNEAQ (reference sequence). The CDR3 bases are TGTGCCAGCAGCCCTAGCGGGATCAGGGAGCTGTTTTTT. It is translated as CASSPSGIRELFF.